The T cell receptor beta chain described here comes from a study of T cell changes during pregnancy in multiple sclerosis. Only in-frame clones appear in the TCRdb table, and some are missing; sequencing was by immunoSEQ multiplex PCR. The sample lists under 65,000 clones, about 95% occurring once. Trimming took 1 base from V and 5 from J; bases not matched to a gene: 7. The V gene's germline CDR1 is SGHAT and CDR2 FQNNGV. This CDR3 is 15 amino acids long. This TCR derives from a female donor with multiple sclerosis, enrolled in a pregnancy study. The sequenced sample was CD8+ T cells from peripheral blood mononuclear cells, obtained after pregnancy. This chain connects TRBV11-2 to TRBJ2-7; 8 bases are shared with TRBD2. DNA of the CDR3: TGTGCCAGCAGCTTAGTCGGAAGCGGGAGCGACGAGCAGTACTTC. It translates to CASSLVGSGSDEQYF.